This TCR beta chain was sequenced for a study of T cells in Graves' hyperthyroidism and ophthalmopathy. Researchers amplified the TCR beta CDR3 regions from RNA transcripts. The HTBI primer set drove a first-round RT-PCR of the TCR CDR3. One entry per CDR3 protein results from TCRdb running MiXCR on the multiplex PCR reads. This table holds about 840,000 distinct CDR3 sequences, 38% found once. Recently diagnosed hyperthyroidism of less than 2 months' duration affected patients aged 18 to 65. Patients were excluded because of uncontrolled infection, other autoimmune disease, pregnancy or lactation. Clinicians diagnosed patients from clinical symptoms, serum thyroxine and TRAb, thyroid ultrasound and orbital computed tomography. This clonotype was seen a few times. This CDR3 has 14 amino acids. V shed 3 bases and J 7 bases; nucleotides not matched to a gene: 3.

This receptor was obtained from a man younger than 35 with Graves' hyperthyroidism. This chain links TRBV12-3 or TRBV12-4 with TRBJ1-6, with 7 bases that match TRBD1. Sample: blood. The CDR3 DNA is TGTGCCAGCAGTTTTGAGGGGGCGAATTCACCCCTCCACTTT. This translates into CASSFEGANSPLHF.